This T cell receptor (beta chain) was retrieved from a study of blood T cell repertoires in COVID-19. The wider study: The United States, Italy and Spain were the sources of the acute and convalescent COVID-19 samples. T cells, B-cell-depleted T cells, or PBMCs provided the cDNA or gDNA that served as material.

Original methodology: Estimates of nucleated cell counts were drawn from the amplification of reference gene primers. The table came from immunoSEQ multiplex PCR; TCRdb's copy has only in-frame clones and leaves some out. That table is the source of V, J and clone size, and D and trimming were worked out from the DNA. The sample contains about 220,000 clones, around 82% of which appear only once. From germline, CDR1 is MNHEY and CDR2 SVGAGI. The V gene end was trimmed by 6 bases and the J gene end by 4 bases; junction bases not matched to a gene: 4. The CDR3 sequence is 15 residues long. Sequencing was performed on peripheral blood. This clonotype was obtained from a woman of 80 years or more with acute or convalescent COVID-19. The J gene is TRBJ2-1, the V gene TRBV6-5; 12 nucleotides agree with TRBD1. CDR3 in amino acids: CASRGQGADYNEQFF. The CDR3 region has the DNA TGTGCCAGCAGGGGACAGGGGGCGGATTACAATGAGCAGTTCTTC.